These T cell receptor beta chains were read from a single sample in a study of PD-L1 blockade in urothelial cancer. TCRdb keeps only in-frame clones here, not all; method: immunoSEQ multiplex PCR. The sample has 58,000 or so clones; 85% to 90% are singletons. The specimen comprised PBMCs, sampled around atezolizumab (anti-PD-L1) treatment. The receptors were gathered from a man aged 45-65 years with urothelial cancer. The CDR3 runs from the conserved cysteine through the conserved F or W. Each record gives: D gene, clone size, V gene, J gene, CDR3 protein, CDR3 DNA. The D gene is left open where the match is weak. Size is stated for part of the rows, as once, few or many counts, or as a class when the clone is expanded.

TRBD1	.	TRBV25-1	TRBJ1-2	CASSEFRGGRSYTF	TGTGCCAGCAGTGAATTTAGAGGGGGCCGCAGCTACACCTTC
.	once	TRBV9	TRBJ1-3	CASSSVEGVNTIYF	TGTGCCAGCAGTTCTGTGGAAGGGGTTAACACCATATATTTT
TRBD1	once	TRBV18	TRBJ2-5	CASSPYVTGARETQYF	TGTGCCAGCTCACCATATGTGACAGGGGCACGGGAGACCCAGTACTTC
.	.	TRBV5-8	TRBJ2-3	CASSLATSTTSTDTQYF	TGTGCCAGCAGCTTGGCCACGAGCACCACTAGCACAGATACGCAGTATTTT
TRBD1	.	TRBV10-2	TRBJ2-7	CASSETGQLTYEQYF	TGCGCCAGCAGTGAGACGGGACAGCTAACCTACGAGCAGTACTTC
TRBD2	few	TRBV9	TRBJ2-7	CASSRGTSGRRLSSYEQYF	TGTGCCAGCAGCAGAGGGACTAGCGGGCGCCGCTTAAGCTCCTACGAGCAGTACTTC
TRBD1	.	TRBV29-1	TRBJ2-2	CSVAGQVNTGELFF	TGCAGCGTTGCGGGACAGGTGAACACCGGGGAGCTGTTTTTT
TRBD1	.	TRBV30	TRBJ1-2	CAWSAQGARGYTF	TGTGCCTGGAGTGCCCAGGGGGCGAGAGGCTACACCTTC
TRBD1	.	TRBV6-1	TRBJ1-1	CASSAWDRGTTEAFF	TGTGCCAGCAGCGCATGGGACAGGGGTACCACTGAAGCTTTCTTT
.	.	TRBV19	TRBJ2-3	CASKKTSYGGLTSTDTQYF	TGTGCCAGTAAAAAGACGTCTTACGGCGGCCTAACTAGCACAGATACGCAGTATTTT
TRBD1	.	TRBV27	TRBJ1-2	CASSFRSDRAVGYTF	TGTGCCAGCAGTTTCCGTTCGGACAGGGCAGTTGGCTACACCTTC
.	few	TRBV10-3	TRBJ1-5	CAISESTDQPQHF	TGTGCCATCAGTGAGTCGACAGATCAGCCCCAGCATTTT
TRBD1	.	TRBV2	TRBJ2-1	CASSGTGDNEQFF	TGTGCCAGCAGTGGGACAGGGGACAATGAGCAGTTCTTC
TRBD1	.	TRBV5-1	TRBJ2-1	CASSLGQGEDNEQFF	TGCGCCAGCAGCTTGGGACAGGGGGAAGACAATGAGCAGTTCTTC
.	once	TRBV11-1	TRBJ1-1	CASSVQGYTEAFF	TGTGCCAGCAGCGTACAGGGTTACACTGAAGCTTTCTTT
TRBD2	.	TRBV25-1	TRBJ2-3	CASSERLAGTDTQYF	TGTGCCAGCAGTGAACGACTAGCAGGCACAGATACGCAGTATTTT
TRBD1	.	TRBV7-9	TRBJ2-1	CASSAGQASNEQFF	TGTGCCAGCAGCGCGGGACAGGCGAGTAATGAGCAGTTCTTC
.	.	TRBV4-1	TRBJ1-4	CASSQGGGRGEKLFF	TGCGCCAGCAGCCAAGGGGGGGGGCGCGGTGAAAAACTGTTTTTT
TRBD2	.	TRBV5-1	TRBJ2-6	CASSPGGAGANVLTF	TGCGCCAGCAGCCCCGGGGGGGCTGGGGCCAACGTCCTGACTTTC
.	.	TRBV19	TRBJ1-5	CASSIGQNNQPQHF	TGTGCCAGTAGTATAGGACAGAACAATCAGCCCCAGCATTTT
TRBD1	.	TRBV20-1	TRBJ1-2	CSAYRGLGYTF	TGCAGTGCTTACAGGGGGCTCGGCTACACCTTC
TRBD2	.	TRBV6-6	TRBJ2-4	CASIPRGFPKNIQYF	TGTGCCAGCATCCCGCGGGGGTTCCCCAAAAACATTCAGTACTTC
TRBD1	.	TRBV5-1	TRBJ1-6	CASSTDRRNSPLHF	TGCGCCAGCAGCACGGACAGGAGAAATTCACCCCTCCACTTT
.	.	TRBV21-1	TRBJ1-1	CASSKDGKSDTEAFF	TGTGCCAGCAGCAAAGACGGGAAATCGGACACTGAAGCTTTCTTT
TRBD2	once	TRBV15	TRBJ2-3	CATSRGLAGIGTDTQYF	TGTGCCACCAGCAGGGGACTAGCGGGAATCGGCACAGATACGCAGTATTTT
.	.	TRBV6-5	TRBJ2-5	CASSSGLSLGGTQYF	TGTGCCAGCAGTTCCGGCCTATCTCTAGGGGGGACCCAGTACTTC
TRBD1	.	TRBV9	TRBJ1-6	CASSVPGQGTLHF	TGTGCCAGCAGCGTTCCTGGACAGGGCACCCTCCACTTT
TRBD2	.	TRBV7-2	TRBJ2-3	CASSLVTRKTSSKDTQYF	TGTGCCAGCAGCTTAGTCACTAGGAAGACTAGCTCTAAAGATACGCAGTATTTT
.	.	TRBV19	TRBJ1-2	CASSRLSSHGYTF	TGTGCCAGTAGTAGACTCTCGAGCCATGGCTACACCTTC
.	.	TRBV5-1	TRBJ1-3	CASSLSMGATGNTIYF	TGCGCCAGCAGCTTGTCTATGGGGGCAACTGGAAACACCATATATTTT
.	.	TRBV5-1	TRBJ1-3	CASSLATGSGNTIYF	TGCGCCAGCAGCTTAGCGACCGGGTCTGGAAACACCATATATTTT
TRBD2	.	TRBV11-3	TRBJ2-3	CASSGTGGDTQYF	TGTGCCAGCAGCGGAACGGGGGGTGATACGCAGTATTTT
TRBD2	.	TRBV5-1	TRBJ2-7	CASSVSGSSNYEQYF	TGCGCCAGCAGCGTTAGCGGGAGTAGTAACTACGAGCAGTACTTC
TRBD1	.	TRBV4-1	TRBJ1-5	CASSQDGTGFGQPQHF	TGCGCCAGCAGCCAAGATGGGACAGGGTTCGGTCAGCCCCAGCATTTT
TRBD2	.	TRBV7-9	TRBJ2-7	CASSFLAGRDYEQYF	TGTGCCAGCAGCTTCCTTGCAGGGAGGGACTACGAGCAGTACTTC
TRBD1	once	TRBV7-9	TRBJ1-2	CASSPPGQAPYGYTF	TGTGCCAGCAGCCCCCCAGGACAGGCGCCCTATGGCTACACCTTC
TRBD2	once	TRBV28	TRBJ2-1	CASRGSGGYEQFF	TGTGCCAGCCGCGGGAGCGGTGGATATGAGCAGTTCTTC
.	.	TRBV11-3	TRBJ2-1	CASSLGLERREQFF	TGTGCCAGCAGCTTAGGCCTGGAGAGGAGGGAGCAGTTCTTC
.	.	TRBV5-8	TRBJ2-7	CASSFHRPNSYEQYF	TGTGCCAGCAGCTTTCACAGACCAAATTCCTACGAGCAGTACTTC
TRBD2	.	TRBV29-1	TRBJ2-3	CSVKAGGTDTQYF	TGCAGCGTTAAAGCGGGAGGCACAGATACGCAGTATTTT
.	.	TRBV28	TRBJ1-1	CASSSVGTEAFF	TGTGCCAGCAGCAGCGTTGGGACTGAAGCTTTCTTT
.	.	TRBV5-5	TRBJ2-3	CASSSGGQGPTDTQYF	TGTGCCAGCAGCTCCGGTGGGCAGGGGCCAACAGATACGCAGTATTTT
TRBD2	.	TRBV19	TRBJ2-7	CASSITGRQASGTSYEQYF	TGTGCCAGTAGTATAACAGGGCGGCAGGCTAGCGGGACGTCCTACGAGCAGTACTTC
TRBD2	.	TRBV27	TRBJ2-1	CASRGGSTYNEQFF	TGTGCCAGCAGGGGGGGGAGTACTTACAATGAGCAGTTCTTC
TRBD1	.	TRBV30	TRBJ1-2	CAWGTGKGYGYTF	TGTGCCTGGGGGACAGGGAAAGGCTATGGCTACACCTTC
.	.	TRBV21-1	TRBJ2-7	CASSKAPYEQYF	TGTGCCAGCAGCAAGGCCCCCTACGAGCAGTACTTC
.	.	TRBV7-2	TRBJ1-5	CASSLPGFGNQPQHF	TGTGCCAGCAGCTTACCCGGGTTTGGCAATCAGCCCCAGCATTTT
.	.	TRBV7-3	TRBJ2-7	CASSPQGSGLFEQYF	TGTGCCAGCAGCCCCCAGGGTAGCGGCCTGTTCGAGCAGTACTTC
.	.	TRBV7-9	TRBJ1-6	CASSQAGRNSPLHF	TGTGCCAGCAGCCAGGCAGGGAGGAATTCACCCCTCCACTTT
.	once	TRBV21-1	TRBJ1-1	CASSLSGVSGTEAFF	TGTGCCAGCAGCCTGAGCGGGGTTAGTGGCACTGAAGCTTTCTTT
.	.	TRBV11-2	TRBJ1-1	CASSLVPRTEAFF	TGTGCCAGCAGCTTAGTTCCACGGACTGAAGCTTTCTTT
.	.	TRBV28	TRBJ1-3	CASRQEGTGNTIYF	TGTGCCAGCAGGCAGGAGGGTACTGGAAACACCATATATTTT
.	.	TRBV27	TRBJ2-2	CASSLSSRTGELFF	TGTGCCAGCAGTTTATCGTCTAGAACCGGGGAGCTGTTTTTT
.	.	TRBV5-1	TRBJ1-5	CASSLGYRNDNQPQHF	TGCGCCAGCAGCCTGGGGTACAGGAACGACAATCAGCCCCAGCATTTT
.	.	TRBV5-1	TRBJ1-2	CASSLTTGGPNYGYTF	TGCGCCAGCAGCTTGACTACAGGCGGCCCTAACTATGGCTACACCTTC
.	.	TRBV2	TRBJ1-2	CANSRGRNYGYTF	TGTGCCAACTCAAGAGGGAGGAACTATGGCTACACCTTC
.	.	TRBV6-5	TRBJ2-7	CASRGRQEFYEQYF	TGTGCCAGCAGGGGCAGACAGGAGTTCTACGAGCAGTACTTC
.	.	TRBV6-6	TRBJ2-4	CASSYTSSGDQNIQYF	TGTGCCAGCAGTTACACCTCTTCGGGGGACCAAAACATTCAGTACTTC